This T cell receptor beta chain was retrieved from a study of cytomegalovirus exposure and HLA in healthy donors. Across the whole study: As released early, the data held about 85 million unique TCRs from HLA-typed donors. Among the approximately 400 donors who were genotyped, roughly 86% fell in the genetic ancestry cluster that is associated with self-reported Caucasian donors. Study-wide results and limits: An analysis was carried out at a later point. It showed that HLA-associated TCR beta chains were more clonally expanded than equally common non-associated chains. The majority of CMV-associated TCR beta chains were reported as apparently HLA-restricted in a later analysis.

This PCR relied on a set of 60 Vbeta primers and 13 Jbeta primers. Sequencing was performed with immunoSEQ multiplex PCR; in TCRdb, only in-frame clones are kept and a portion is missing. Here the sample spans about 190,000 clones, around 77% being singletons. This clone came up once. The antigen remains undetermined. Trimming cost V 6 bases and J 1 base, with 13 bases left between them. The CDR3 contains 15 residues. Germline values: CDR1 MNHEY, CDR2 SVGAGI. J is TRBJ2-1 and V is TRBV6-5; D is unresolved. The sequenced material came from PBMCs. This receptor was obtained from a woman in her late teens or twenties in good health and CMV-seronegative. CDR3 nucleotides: TGTGCCAGCAGCTCCTTGGAGATGTCCTACAATGAGCAGTTCTTC. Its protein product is CASSSLEMSYNEQFF.